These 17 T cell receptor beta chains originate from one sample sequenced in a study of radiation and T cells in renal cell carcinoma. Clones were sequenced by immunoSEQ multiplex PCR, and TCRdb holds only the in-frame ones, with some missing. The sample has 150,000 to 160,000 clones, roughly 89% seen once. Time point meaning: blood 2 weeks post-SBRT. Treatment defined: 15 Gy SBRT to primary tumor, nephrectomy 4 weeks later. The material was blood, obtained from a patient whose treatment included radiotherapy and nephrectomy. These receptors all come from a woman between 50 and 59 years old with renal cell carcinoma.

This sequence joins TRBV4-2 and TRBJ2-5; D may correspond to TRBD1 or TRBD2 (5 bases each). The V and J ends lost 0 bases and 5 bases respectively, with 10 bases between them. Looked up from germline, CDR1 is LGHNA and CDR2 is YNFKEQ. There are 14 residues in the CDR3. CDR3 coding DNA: TGTGCCAGCAGCCAAGATCGGGGCCCGGAGACCCAGTACTTC. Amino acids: CASSQDRGPETQYF.

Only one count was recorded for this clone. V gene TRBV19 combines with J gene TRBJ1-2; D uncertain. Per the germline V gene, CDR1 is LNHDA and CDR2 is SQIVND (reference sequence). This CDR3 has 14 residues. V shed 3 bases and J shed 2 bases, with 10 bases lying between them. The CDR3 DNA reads TGTGCCAGTAGTATCGTCCAGAACAACTATGGCTACACCTTC. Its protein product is CASSIVQNNYGYTF.

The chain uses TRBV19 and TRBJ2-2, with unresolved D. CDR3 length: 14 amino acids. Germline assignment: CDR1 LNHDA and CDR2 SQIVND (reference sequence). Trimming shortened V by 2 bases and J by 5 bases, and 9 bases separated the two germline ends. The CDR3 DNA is TGTGCCAGTAGTATACGTGTGGGGACCGGGGAGCTGTTTTTT. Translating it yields CASSIRVGTGELFF.

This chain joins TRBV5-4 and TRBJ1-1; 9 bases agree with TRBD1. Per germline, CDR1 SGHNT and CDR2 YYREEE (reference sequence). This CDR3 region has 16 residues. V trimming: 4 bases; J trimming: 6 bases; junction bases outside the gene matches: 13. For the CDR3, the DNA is TGTGCCAGCAGCGGCGGGACAGGGCTTTCCGGAGCTGAAGCTTTCTTT. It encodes CASSGGTGLSGAEAFF.

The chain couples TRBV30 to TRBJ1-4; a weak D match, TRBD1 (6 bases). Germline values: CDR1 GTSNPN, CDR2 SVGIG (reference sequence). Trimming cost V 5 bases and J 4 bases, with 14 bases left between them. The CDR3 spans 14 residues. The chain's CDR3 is CAWGEGGGNEKLFF. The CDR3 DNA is TGTGCCTGGGGTGAGGGGGGCGGTAATGAAAAACTGTTTTTT.

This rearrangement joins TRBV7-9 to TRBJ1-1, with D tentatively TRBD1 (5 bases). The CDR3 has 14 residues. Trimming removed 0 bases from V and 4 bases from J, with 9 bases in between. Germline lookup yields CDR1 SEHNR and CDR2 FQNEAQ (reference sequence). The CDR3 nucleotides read TGTGCCAGCAGCTTAGCGCGGGGGTCCACTGAAGCTTTCTTT. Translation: CASSLARGSTEAFF.

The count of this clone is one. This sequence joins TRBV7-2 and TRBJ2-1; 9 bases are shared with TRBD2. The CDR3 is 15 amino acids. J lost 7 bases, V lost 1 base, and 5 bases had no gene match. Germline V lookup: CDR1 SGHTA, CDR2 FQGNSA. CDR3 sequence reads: CASSLGGSGGNEQFF. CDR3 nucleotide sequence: TGTGCCAGCAGCTTAGGAGGCAGCGGGGGGAATGAGCAGTTCTTC. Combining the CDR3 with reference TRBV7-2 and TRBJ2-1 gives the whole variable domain GAGVSQSPSNKVTEKGKDVELRCDPISGHTALYWYRQSLGQGLEFLIYFQGNSAPDKSGLPSDRFSAERTGGSVSTLTIQRTQQEDSAVYLCASSLGGSGGNEQFFGPGTRLTVL.

The CDR3 is CASSLAGASRETQYF. CDR3 bases: TGTGCCAGCAGCTTAGCAGGGGCTTCCAGAGAGACCCAGTACTTC. The chain joins TRBV7-2 to TRBJ2-5; tentative D call: TRBD1 (5 bases). The germline V and J ends were trimmed by 0 bases and 4 bases, with 12 bases remaining between them. CDR3 length: 15 residues. Germline V gives CDR1 SGHTA, CDR2 FQGNSA.

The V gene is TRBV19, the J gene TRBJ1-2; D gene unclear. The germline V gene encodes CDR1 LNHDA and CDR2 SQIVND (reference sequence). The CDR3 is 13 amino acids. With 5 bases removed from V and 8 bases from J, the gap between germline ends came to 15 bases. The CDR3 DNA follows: TGTGCCAGTAGTGCCCCGGGGATGGGAGGCTACACCTTC. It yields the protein CASSAPGMGGYTF.

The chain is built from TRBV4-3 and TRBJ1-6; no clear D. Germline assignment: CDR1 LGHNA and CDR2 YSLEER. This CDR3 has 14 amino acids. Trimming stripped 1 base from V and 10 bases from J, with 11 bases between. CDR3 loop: CASSQGGRYSPLHF. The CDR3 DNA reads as TGCGCCAGCAGCCAAGGAGGCAGGTACTCACCCCTCCACTTT.

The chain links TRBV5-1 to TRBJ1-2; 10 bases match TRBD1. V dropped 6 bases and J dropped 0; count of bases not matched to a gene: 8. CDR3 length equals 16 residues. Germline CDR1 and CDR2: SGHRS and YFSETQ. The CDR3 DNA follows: TGCGCCAGCAAGGTGACAGGGGGCGCGACTAACTATGGCTACACCTTC. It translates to CASKVTGGATNYGYTF.

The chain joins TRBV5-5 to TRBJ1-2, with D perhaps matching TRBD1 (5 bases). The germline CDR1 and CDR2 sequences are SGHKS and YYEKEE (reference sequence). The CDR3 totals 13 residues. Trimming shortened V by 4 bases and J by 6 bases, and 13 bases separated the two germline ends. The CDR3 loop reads CASSPGIWDGYTF. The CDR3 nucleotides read TGTGCCAGCAGCCCAGGGATATGGGATGGCTACACCTTC. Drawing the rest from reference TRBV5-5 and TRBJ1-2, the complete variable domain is DAGVTQSPTHLIKTRGQQVTLRCSPISGHKSVSWYQQVLGQGPQFIFQYYEKEERGRGNFPDRFSARQFPNYSSELNVNALLLGDSALYLCASSPGIWDGYTFGSGTRLTVV.

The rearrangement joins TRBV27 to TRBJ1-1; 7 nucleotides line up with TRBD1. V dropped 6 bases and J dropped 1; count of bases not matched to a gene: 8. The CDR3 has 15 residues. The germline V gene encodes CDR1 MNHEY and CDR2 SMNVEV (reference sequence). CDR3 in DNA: TGTGCCAGCAGCTTCACCGGGACAGCGAACACTGAAGCTTTCTTT. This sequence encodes CASSFTGTANTEAFF.

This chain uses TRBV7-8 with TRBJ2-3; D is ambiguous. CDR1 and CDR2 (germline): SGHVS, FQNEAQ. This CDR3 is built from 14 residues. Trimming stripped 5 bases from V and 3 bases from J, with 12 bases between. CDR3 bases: TGTGCCAGCAGCCGTCTCCCTGGGACAGATACGCAGTATTTT. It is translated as CASSRLPGTDTQYF.

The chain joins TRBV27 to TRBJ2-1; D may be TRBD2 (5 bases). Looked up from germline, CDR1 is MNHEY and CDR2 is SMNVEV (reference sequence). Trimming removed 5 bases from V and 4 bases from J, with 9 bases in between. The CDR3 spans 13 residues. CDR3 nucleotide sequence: TGTGCCAGCAGTCCGGACTGGTACAATGAGCAGTTCTTC. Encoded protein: CASSPDWYNEQFF.

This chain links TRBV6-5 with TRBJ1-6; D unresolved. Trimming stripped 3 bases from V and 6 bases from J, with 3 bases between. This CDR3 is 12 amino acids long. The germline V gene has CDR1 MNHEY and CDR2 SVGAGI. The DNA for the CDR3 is TGTGCCAGCAGTTATGGTAATTCACCCCTCCACTTT. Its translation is CASSYGNSPLHF.

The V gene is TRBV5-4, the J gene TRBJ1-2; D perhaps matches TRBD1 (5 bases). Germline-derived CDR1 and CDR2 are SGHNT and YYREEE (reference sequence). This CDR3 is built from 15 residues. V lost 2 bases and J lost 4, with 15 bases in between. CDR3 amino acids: CASSFNLGESYGYTF. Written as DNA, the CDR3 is TGTGCCAGCAGCTTTAATTTGGGGGAATCCTATGGCTACACCTTC. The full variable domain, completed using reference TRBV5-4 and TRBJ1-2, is ETGVTQSPTHLIKTRGQQVTLRCSSQSGHNTVSWYQQALGQGPQFIFQYYREEENGRGNFPPRFSGLQFPNYSSELNVNALELDDSALYLCASSFNLGESYGYTFGSGTRLTVV.